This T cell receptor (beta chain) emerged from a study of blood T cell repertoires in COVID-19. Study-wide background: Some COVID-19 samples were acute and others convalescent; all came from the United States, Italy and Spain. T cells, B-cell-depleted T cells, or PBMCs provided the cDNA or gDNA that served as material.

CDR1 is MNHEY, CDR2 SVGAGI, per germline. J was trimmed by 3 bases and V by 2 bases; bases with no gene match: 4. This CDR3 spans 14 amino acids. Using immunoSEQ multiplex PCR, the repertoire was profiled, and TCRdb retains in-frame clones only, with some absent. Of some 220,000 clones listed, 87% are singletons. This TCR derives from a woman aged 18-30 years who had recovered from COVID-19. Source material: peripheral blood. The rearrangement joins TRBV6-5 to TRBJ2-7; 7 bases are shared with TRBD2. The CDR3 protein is CASSYKGLYYEQYF. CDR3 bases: TGTGCCAGCAGTTACAAGGGACTATACTACGAGCAGTACTTC.